This entry lists 13 T cell receptor beta chains sequenced from one sample in a study of cytomegalovirus exposure and HLA in healthy donors. PCR involved 60 Vbeta and 13 Jbeta primers. Libraries were prepared by immunoSEQ multiplex PCR; TCRdb keeps only in-frame clonotypes and omits some of them. The sample has about 100,000 clones, 79% seen once. The sample was PBMCs. These receptor sequences come from a female donor in good health and CMV-seropositive.

On this clone itself: Sequence at one end of the junction differs from germline and may be a read error. V usage is TRBV5-1 and J usage is TRBJ1-5; TRBD1 agrees at 9 bases. The germline V gene has CDR1 SGHRS and CDR2 YFSETQ. The CDR3 loop spans 13 amino acids. The CDR3 DNA follows: TGCGCCAGCAGCACCGAACCTGGACAGGGGCAGGATTTT. As protein: CASSTEPGQGQDF.

This clone was seen a handful of times. This chain connects TRBV4-1 to TRBJ1-6; tentatively, D is TRBD1 (6 bases). The germline V gene has CDR1 MGHRA and CDR2 YSYEKL. The ends were cut back, 0 bases at V and 7 bases at J, with 10 bases in the middle. This CDR3 is built from 15 residues. CDR3 region: CASSQEGQRNSPLHF. CDR3 in DNA: TGCGCCAGCAGCCAAGAAGGACAGAGGAATTCACCCCTCCACTTT.

The CDR3 DNA reads as TGTGCCAGTAGTACTTCCAGGGCCAACGAGCAGTACTTC. It specifies CASSTSRANEQYF. The chain employs TRBV19 and TRBJ2-7; a possible D gene is TRBD1 (5 bases). The germline CDR1 and CDR2 sequences are LNHDA and SQIVND (reference sequence). The CDR3 spans 13 residues. Trimming took 4 bases from V and 5 from J, leaving 12 bases between them.

The chain recombines TRBV5-1 with TRBJ2-5; TRBD2 matches 9 bases. Trimming at V came to 0 bases and at J to 5 bases, leaving 14 bases not matched to a gene. This CDR3 region has 18 residues. Germline V gives CDR1 SGHRS, CDR2 YFSETQ. CDR3 DNA sequence: TGCGCCAGCAGCTTGGCTCCACTACTAGCGGGTGGGGGTGAGACCCAGTACTTC. This gives the protein CASSLAPLLAGGGETQYF.

This rearrangement joins TRBV19 to TRBJ1-5; no clear D gene. V lost 2 bases and J 1 base, leaving 9 bases between the germline ends. The V gene's germline CDR1 is LNHDA and CDR2 SQIVND (reference sequence). The CDR3 consists of 15 residues. The CDR3, as DNA: TGTGCCAGTAGTATACAAGCGGCGAGCAATCAGCCCCAGCATTTT. Residues: CASSIQAASNQPQHF.

This clone turned up a few times. The chain employs TRBV30 and TRBJ1-2; D perhaps matches TRBD1 (5 bases). This CDR3 has 12 amino acids. Germline values: CDR1 GTSNPN, CDR2 SVGIG (reference sequence). The V and J ends lost 3 bases and 6 bases respectively, with 11 bases between them. CDR3 sequence (DNA): TGTGCCTGGAGCGCAGGGAGGGATGGCTACACCTTC. It yields the protein CAWSAGRDGYTF. Full variable domain (rest looked up from reference TRBV30 and TRBJ1-2): SQTIHQWPATLVQPVGSPLSLECTVEGTSNPNLYWYRQAAGRGLQLLFYSVGIGQISSEVPQNLSASRPQDRQFILSSKKLLLSDSGFYLCAWSAGRDGYTFGSGTRLTVV.

This clone was seen a single time. Relative to the germline gene, one junction end is altered; a read error may explain this. The rearrangement uses TRBV5-1 and TRBJ1-1, with D tentatively TRBD1 (6 bases). The germline gives CDR1 SGHRS, CDR2 YFSETQ. The CDR3 runs 14 residues. This CDR3 is CASRPDRTNTETFF. CDR3 nucleotides: TGCGCCAGCAGACCCGACAGGACCAACACTGAAACTTTCTTT.

The table lists this clone with a few counts. The chain is built from TRBV28 and TRBJ2-7; tentatively, D is TRBD2 (5 bases). The V end lost 7 bases, the J end lost 4 bases, and 17 bases lay between the germline ends. The V gene's germline CDR1 is MDHEN and CDR2 SYDVKM. The length of the CDR3 is 14 residues. The DNA for the CDR3 is TGTGCCAGCACCCTTCGGCCCGGCGGGTACGAGCAGTACTTC. Translated, it gives CASTLRPGGYEQYF.

The rearrangement links TRBV19 to TRBJ1-1, with 8 bases matching TRBD1. The junction had 19 bases not matched to a gene; V was cut back by 10 bases and J by 6 bases. Germline V gene lookup returns CDR1 LNHDA and CDR2 SQIVND (reference sequence). The CDR3 is 16 amino acids. The CDR3 reads CATSPDREPGRPEAFF. The CDR3 nucleotides read TGTGCCACCTCCCCGGACAGGGAGCCCGGGAGGCCTGAAGCTTTCTTT.

V is TRBV30 and J is TRBJ2-5; TRBD1 matches at 7 bases. Losses at the gene ends were 5 bases for V and 3 bases for J; bases not matched to a gene: 0. Germline CDR1 is GTSNPN and CDR2 is SVGIG (reference sequence). The CDR3 spans 11 residues. CDR3 DNA sequence: TGTGCCTGGGACAGGGAAGAGACCCAGTACTTC. It codes for CAWDREETQYF. The full variable domain, with the rest looked up from reference TRBV30 and TRBJ2-5, is SQTIHQWPATLVQPVGSPLSLECTVEGTSNPNLYWYRQAAGRGLQLLFYSVGIGQISSEVPQNLSASRPQDRQFILSSKKLLLSDSGFYLCAWDREETQYFGPGTRLLVL.

The chain uses TRBV6-5 and TRBJ2-7, with 7 bases fitting TRBD1. Germline V gene sequence: CDR1 MNHEY, CDR2 SVGAGI. The trim removed 6 bases at V and 1 base at J, leaving 6 bases unmatched. The CDR3 is 14 amino acids. The CDR3 here is CASRTGTVSYEQYF. The CDR3, as DNA: TGTGCCAGCAGAACCGGGACAGTATCCTACGAGCAGTACTTC.

Only a few counts were recorded for this clone. The chain couples TRBV7-6 to TRBJ2-2; D is uncertain. V was pared by 8 bases and J by 0 bases, with 13 bases between. CDR1 and CDR2 from the germline V gene are SGHVS and FNYEAQ. The CDR3 is made up of 15 amino acids. The CDR3 here is CASGPQFANTGELFF. The CDR3 region has the DNA TGTGCCAGCGGCCCCCAGTTCGCGAACACCGGGGAGCTGTTTTTT.

The V and J genes are TRBV5-4 and TRBJ1-2; D is uncertain. Germline V lookup: CDR1 SGHNT, CDR2 YYREEE (reference sequence). The V end lost 4 bases, the J end lost 8 bases, and 21 bases lay between the germline ends. The CDR3 is 15 residues long. The CDR3 DNA follows: TGTGCCAGCAGCCCGCCGGATGGGGTCGCGGGGGGCTACACCTTC. It translates to CASSPPDGVAGGYTF.